This T cell receptor beta chain was found in a study of blood T cell repertoires in COVID-19. As for the study in general: Acute and convalescent COVID-19 samples came from the United States, Italy and Spain.

This table comes from immunoSEQ multiplex PCR, and its TCRdb copy is limited to in-frame clones, with some not included. The sample lists roughly 140,000 clones; about 86% were seen once. The clonotype comes from a human donor in a cohort sampled during active COVID-19. Sequenced: peripheral blood.

The CDR3 loop is CSVRGQGRSEQYF. The CDR3 nucleotides are TGCAGCGTTAGGGGACAGGGGAGGAGCGAGCAGTACTTC. The chain links TRBV29-1 to TRBJ2-7; the match to TRBD1 covers 10 bases. J lost 6 bases, V lost 5 bases, and 7 bases had no gene match. Germline assignment: CDR1 SQVTM and CDR2 ANQGSEA. This CDR3 comprises 13 residues.